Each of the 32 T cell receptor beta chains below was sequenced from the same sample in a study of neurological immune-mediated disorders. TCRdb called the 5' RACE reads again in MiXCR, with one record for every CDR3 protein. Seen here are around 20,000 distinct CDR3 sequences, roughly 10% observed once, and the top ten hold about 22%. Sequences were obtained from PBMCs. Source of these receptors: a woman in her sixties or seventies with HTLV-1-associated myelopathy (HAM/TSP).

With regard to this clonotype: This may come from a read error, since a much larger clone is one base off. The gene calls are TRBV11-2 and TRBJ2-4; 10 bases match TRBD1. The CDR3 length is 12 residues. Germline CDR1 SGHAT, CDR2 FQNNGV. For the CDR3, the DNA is TGTGCCAGCAGCCCAGGGGACAGGGGTCAGAAATTC. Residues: CASSPGDRGQKF.

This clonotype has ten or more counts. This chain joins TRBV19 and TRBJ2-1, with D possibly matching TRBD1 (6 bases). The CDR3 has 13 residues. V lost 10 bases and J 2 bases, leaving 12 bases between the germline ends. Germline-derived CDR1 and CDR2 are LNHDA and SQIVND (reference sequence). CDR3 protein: CATATGPYNEQFF. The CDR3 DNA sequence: TGTGCCACCGCGACAGGCCCCTACAATGAGCAGTTCTTC.

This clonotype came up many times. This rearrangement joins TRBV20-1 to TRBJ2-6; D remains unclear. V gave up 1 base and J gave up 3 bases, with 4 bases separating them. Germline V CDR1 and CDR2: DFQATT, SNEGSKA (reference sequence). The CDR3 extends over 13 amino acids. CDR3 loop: CSARVNGANVLTF. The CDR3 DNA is TGCAGTGCTAGAGTAAATGGGGCCAACGTCCTGACTTTC.

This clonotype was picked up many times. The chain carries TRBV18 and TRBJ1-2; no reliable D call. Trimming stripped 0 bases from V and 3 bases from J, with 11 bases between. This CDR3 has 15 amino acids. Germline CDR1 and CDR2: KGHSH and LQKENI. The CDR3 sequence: CASSPPGVSYYGYTF. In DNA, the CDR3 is TGTGCCAGCTCACCACCGGGAGTCTCTTACTATGGCTACACCTTC.

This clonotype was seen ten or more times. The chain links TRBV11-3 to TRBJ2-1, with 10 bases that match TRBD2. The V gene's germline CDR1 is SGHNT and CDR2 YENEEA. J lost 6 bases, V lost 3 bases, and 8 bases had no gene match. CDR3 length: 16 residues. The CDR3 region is CASSLGTSGVFNEQFF. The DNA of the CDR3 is TGTGCCAGCAGCTTGGGAACTAGCGGGGTTTTCAATGAGCAGTTCTTC. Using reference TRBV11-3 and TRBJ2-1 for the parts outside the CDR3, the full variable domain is EAGVVQSPRYKIIEKKQPVAFWCNPISGHNTLYWYLQNLGQGPELLIRYENEEAVDDSQLPKDRFSAERLKGVDSTLKIQPAELGDSAVYLCASSLGTSGVFNEQFFGPGTRLTVL.

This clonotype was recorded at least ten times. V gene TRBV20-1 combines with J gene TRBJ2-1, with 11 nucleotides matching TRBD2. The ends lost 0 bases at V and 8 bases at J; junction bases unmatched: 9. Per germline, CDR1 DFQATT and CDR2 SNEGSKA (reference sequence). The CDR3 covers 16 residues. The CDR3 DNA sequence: TGCAGTGCTAGAGATGGGGGACTAGCGGTACTCCATGAGCAGTTCTTC. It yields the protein CSARDGGLAVLHEQFF.

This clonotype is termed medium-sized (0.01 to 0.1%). CDR3 nucleotides: TGCAGTGCTAGAACAGGACAGGGGAACTATGGCTACACCTTC. Protein: CSARTGQGNYGYTF. This rearrangement joins TRBV20-1 to TRBJ1-2; 9 positions match TRBD1. The CDR3 spans 14 residues. Trimming took 2 bases from V and 2 from J; bases not matched to a gene: 3. Germline V gene lookup returns CDR1 DFQATT and CDR2 SNEGSKA (reference sequence).

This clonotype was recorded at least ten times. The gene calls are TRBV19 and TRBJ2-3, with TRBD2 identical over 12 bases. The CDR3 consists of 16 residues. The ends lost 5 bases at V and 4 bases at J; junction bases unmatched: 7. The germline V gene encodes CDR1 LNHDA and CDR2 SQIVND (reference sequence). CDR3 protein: CASSGLAGNIPDTQYF. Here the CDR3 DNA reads TGTGCCAGTAGTGGACTAGCGGGGAACATCCCAGATACGCAGTATTTT.

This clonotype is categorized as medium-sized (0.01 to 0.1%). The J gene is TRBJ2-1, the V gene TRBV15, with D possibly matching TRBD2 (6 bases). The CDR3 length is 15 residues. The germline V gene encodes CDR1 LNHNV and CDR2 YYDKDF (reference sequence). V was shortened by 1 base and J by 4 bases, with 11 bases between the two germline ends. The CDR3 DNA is TGTGCCACCAGCAGAGTTCCCGGGGGATACAATGAGCAGTTCTTC. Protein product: CATSRVPGGYNEQFF.

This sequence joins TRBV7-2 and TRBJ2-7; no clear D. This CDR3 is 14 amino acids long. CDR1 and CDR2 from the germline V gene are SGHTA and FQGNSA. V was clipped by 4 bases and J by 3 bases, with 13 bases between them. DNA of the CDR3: TGTGCCAGCAGCTCGACAACAGTGAACTACGAGCAGTACTTC. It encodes CASSSTTVNYEQYF.

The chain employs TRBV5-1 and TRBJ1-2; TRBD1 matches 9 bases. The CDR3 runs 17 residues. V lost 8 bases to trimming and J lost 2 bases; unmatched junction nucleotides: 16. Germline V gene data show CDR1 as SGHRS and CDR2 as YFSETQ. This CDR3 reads CARRPGDGTGQNYGYTF. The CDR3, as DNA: TGCGCCAGAAGGCCAGGGGACGGGACAGGGCAGAACTATGGCTACACCTTC.

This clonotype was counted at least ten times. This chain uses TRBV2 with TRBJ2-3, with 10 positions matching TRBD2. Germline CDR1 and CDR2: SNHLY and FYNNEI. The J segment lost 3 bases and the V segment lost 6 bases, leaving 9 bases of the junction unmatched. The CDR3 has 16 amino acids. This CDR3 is CASRGPAGGLTDTQYF. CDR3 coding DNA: TGTGCCAGCAGGGGTCCAGCGGGGGGGCTTACAGATACGCAGTATTTT. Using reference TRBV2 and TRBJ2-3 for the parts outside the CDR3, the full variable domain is EPEVTQTPSHQVTQMGQEVILRCVPISNHLYFYWYRQILGQKVEFLVSFYNNEISEKSEIFDDQFSVERPDGSNFTLKIRSTKLEDSAMYFCASRGPAGGLTDTQYFGPGTRLTVL.

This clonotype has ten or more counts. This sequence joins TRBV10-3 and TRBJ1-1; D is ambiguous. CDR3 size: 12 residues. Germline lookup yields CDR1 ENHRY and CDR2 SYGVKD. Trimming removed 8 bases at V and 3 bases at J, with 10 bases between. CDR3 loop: CAISATDTEAFF. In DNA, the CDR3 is TGTGCCATCTCCGCTACTGACACTGAAGCTTTCTTT.

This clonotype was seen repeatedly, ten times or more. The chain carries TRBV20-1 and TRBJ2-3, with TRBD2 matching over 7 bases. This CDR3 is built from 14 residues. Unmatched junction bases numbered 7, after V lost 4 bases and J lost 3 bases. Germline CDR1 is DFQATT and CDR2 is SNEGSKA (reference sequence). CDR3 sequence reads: CSATLGDYTDTQYF. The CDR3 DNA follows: TGCAGTGCTACCCTTGGGGACTATACAGATACGCAGTATTTT.

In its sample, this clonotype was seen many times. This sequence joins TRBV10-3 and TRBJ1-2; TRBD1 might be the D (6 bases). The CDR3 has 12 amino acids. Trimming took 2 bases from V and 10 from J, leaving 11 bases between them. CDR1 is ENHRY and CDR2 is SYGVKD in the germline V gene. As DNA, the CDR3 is TGTGCCATCAGTGAGACAGGGATCGACTACACCTTC. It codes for CAISETGIDYTF.

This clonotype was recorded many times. CDR3 in amino acids: CSARAQGRGTEAFF. CDR3 bases: TGCAGTGCTAGGGCCCAGGGGAGGGGGACTGAAGCTTTCTTT. The chain uses TRBV20-1 and TRBJ1-1, with a possible D match to TRBD1 (6 bases). Between the trimmed V and J ends, which lost 3 bases and 5 bases, there was a span of 16 bases. The CDR3 length is 14 residues. Germline CDR1 and CDR2: DFQATT and SNEGSKA (reference sequence).

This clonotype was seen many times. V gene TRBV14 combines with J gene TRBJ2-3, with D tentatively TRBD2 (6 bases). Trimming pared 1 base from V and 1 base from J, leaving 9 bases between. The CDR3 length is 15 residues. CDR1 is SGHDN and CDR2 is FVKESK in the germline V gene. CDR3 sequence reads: CASSQVGGGTDTQYF. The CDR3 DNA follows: TGTGCCAGCAGCCAAGTCGGGGGAGGCACAGATACGCAGTATTTT. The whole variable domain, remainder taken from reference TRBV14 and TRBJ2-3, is EAGVTQFPSHSVIEKGQTVTLRCDPISGHDNLYWYRRVMGKEIKFLLHFVKESKQDESGMPNNRFLAERTGGTYSTLKVQPAELEDSGVYFCASSQVGGGTDTQYFGPGTRLTVL.

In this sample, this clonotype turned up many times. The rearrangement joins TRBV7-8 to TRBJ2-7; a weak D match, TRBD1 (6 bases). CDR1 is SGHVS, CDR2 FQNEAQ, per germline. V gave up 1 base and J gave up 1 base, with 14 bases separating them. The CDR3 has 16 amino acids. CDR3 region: CASSLVGQKTSYEQYF. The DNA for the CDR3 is TGTGCCAGCAGCTTAGTCGGACAGAAGACTTCCTACGAGCAGTACTTC.

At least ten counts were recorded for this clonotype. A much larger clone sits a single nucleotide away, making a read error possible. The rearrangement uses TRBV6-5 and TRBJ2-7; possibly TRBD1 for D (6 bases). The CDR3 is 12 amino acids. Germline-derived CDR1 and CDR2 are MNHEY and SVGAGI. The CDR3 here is CASRDGGGEHYF. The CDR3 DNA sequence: TGTGCCAGCAGGGACGGTGGGGGCGAGCACTACTTC.

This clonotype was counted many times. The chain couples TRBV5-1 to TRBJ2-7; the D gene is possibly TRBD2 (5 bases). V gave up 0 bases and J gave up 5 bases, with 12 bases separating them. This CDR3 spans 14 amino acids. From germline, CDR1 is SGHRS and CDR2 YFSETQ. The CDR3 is CASSLGTRINEQYF. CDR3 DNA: TGCGCCAGCAGCTTGGGTACTAGGATCAACGAGCAGTACTTC. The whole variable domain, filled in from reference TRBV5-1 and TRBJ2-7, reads KAGVTQTPRYLIKTRGQQVTLSCSPISGHRSVSWYQQTPGQGLQFLFEYFSETQRNKGNFPGRFSGRQFSNSRSEMNVSTLELGDSALYLCASSLGTRINEQYFGPGTRLTVT.

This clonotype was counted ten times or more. DNA for the CDR3: TGCAGTGCTAGAGAGTCCCGGGCAGGAGATACGCAGTATTTT. It specifies CSARESRAGDTQYF. The chain employs TRBV20-1 and TRBJ2-3; D remains ambiguous. CDR3 length equals 14 residues. Trimming shortened V by 0 bases and J by 5 bases, and 12 bases separated the two germline ends. Germline loops: CDR1 DFQATT, CDR2 SNEGSKA (reference sequence).

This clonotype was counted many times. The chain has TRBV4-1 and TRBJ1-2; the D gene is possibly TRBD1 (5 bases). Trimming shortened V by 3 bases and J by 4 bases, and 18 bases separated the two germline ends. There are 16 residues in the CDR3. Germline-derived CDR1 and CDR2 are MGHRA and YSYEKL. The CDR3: CASSQGSGGSLYGYTF. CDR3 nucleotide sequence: TGCGCCAGCAGCCAGGGTTCGGGGGGGTCCCTCTATGGCTACACCTTC.

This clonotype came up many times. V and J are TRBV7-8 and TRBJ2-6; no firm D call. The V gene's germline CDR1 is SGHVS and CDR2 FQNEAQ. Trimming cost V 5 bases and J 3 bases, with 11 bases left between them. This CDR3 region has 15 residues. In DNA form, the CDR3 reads TGTGCCAGCAGCCCGTACGGTCGTGGGGCCAACGTCCTGACTTTC. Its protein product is CASSPYGRGANVLTF.

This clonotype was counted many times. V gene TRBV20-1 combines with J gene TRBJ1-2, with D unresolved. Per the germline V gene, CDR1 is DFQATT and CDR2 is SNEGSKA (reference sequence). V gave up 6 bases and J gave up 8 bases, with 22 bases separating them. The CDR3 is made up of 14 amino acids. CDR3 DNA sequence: TGCAGTGCCACCGCCTTGGCACCCGCCCGGGGCTACACCTTC. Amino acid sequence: CSATALAPARGYTF.

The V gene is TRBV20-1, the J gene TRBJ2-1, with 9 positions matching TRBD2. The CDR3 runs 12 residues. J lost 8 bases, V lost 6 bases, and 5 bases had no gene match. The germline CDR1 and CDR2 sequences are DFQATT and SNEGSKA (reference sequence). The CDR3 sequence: CSAAGGSDEQFF. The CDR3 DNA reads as TGCAGTGCCGCGGGGGGGTCCGATGAGCAGTTCTTC.

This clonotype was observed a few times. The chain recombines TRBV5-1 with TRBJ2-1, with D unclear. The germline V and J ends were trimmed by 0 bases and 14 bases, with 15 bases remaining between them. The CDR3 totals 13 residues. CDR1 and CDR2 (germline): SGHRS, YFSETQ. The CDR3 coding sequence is TGCGCCAGCAGCTTGGATTCCTATATGGACGAGTTCTTC. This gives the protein CASSLDSYMDEFF.

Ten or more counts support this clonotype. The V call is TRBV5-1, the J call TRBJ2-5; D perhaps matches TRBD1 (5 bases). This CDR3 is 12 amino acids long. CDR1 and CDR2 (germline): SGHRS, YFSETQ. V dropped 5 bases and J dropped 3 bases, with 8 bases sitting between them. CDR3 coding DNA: TGCGCCAGCAGTCGCAGGGAAGAGACCCAGTACTTC. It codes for CASSRREETQYF.

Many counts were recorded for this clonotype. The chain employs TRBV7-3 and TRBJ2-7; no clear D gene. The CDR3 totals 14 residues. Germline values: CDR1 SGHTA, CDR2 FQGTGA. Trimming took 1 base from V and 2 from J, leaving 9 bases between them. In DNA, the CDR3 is TGTGCCAGCAGCTTAATGCCAGGAACCTACGAGCAGTACTTC. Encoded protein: CASSLMPGTYEQYF.

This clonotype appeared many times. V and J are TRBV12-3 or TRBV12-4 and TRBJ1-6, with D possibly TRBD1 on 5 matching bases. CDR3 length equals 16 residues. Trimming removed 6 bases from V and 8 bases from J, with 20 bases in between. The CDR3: CASRPGGPLGYSPLHF. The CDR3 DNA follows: TGTGCCAGCAGACCCGGGGGACCTCTCGGCTATTCACCCCTCCACTTT.

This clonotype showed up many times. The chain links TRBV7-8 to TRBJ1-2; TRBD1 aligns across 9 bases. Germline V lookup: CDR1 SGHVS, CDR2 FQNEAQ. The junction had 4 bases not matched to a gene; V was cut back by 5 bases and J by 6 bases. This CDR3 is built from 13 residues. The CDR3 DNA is TGTGCCAGCAGCCAACAGGGGGCGAATGGCTACACCTTC. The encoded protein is CASSQQGANGYTF.

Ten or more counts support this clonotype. The CDR3 DNA sequence: TGTGCCAGCTCACGCACTCAGGGACGGCAGAACACTGAAGCTTTCTTT. The encoded protein is CASSRTQGRQNTEAFF. The chain has TRBV18 and TRBJ1-1; D is possibly TRBD1 (5 bases). In germline, CDR1 is KGHSH, CDR2 LQKENI. This CDR3 has 16 residues. Trimming took 4 bases from V and 1 from J, leaving 16 bases between them.

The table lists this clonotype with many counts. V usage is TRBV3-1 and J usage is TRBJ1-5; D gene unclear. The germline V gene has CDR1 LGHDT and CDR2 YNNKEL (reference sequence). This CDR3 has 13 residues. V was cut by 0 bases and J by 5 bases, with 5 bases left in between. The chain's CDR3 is CASSQDSDQPQHF. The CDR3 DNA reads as TGTGCCAGCAGCCAAGATTCGGATCAGCCCCAGCATTTT.